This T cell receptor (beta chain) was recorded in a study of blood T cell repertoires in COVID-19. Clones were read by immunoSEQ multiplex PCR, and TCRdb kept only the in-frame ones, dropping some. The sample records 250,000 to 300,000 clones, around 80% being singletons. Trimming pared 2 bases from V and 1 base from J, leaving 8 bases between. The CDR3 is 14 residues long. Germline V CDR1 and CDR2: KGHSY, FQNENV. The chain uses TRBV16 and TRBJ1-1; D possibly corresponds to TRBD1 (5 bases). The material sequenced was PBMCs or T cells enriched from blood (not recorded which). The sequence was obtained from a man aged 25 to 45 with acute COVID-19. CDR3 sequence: CASSQQGGNTEAFF. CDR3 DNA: TGTGCCAGCAGCCAACAGGGAGGGAACACTGAAGCTTTCTTT.